This T cell receptor beta chain is drawn from a study of T cells after yellow fever vaccination. This clonotype was detected a few times. What it binds is unknown. Findings and limits, study-wide: Bulk-population clonotypes that are abundant could appear as contaminants in FACS-sorted repertoires.

TCRdb processed the 5' RACE reads anew with MiXCR; each CDR3 protein has one entry. The sample yields a few hundred thousand distinct CDR3 sequences, roughly 3% seen once. This CDR3 is 14 amino acids long. The germline V gene encodes CDR1 LGHDT and CDR2 YNNKEL (reference sequence). Trimming took off 5 bases at V and 4 bases at J, with 14 bases between the two ends. Sequenced here: CD4+ T cells sorted from PBMCs, sampled 10 days after the yellow fever booster vaccination. The chain couples TRBV3-1 to TRBJ1-2; D gene unclear. The sequence came from a man younger than 35 who received the YFV17D yellow fever vaccine. CDR3 loop: CASSWNDGSYGYTF. The CDR3 DNA reads TGTGCCAGCAGCTGGAATGACGGATCCTATGGCTACACCTTC. The full variable domain, its missing parts supplied by reference TRBV3-1 and TRBJ1-2, is DTAVSQTPKYLVTQMGNDKSIKCEQNLGHDTMYWYKQDSKKFLKIMFSYNNKELIINETVPNRFSPKSPDKAHLNLHINSLELGDSAVYFCASSWNDGSYGYTFGSGTRLTVV.